This T cell receptor beta chain was captured in a study of cytotoxic CD8 clonotypes in ibrutinib-treated CLL. Overall study context: Over 9 relapsed/refractory, approximately 15 treatment-naive; around 18 IGHV unmutated.

CDR1 is MNHEY, CDR2 SVGAGI, per germline. The CDR3 runs 15 residues. J lost 1 base, V lost 2 bases, and 5 bases had no gene match. Clones were sequenced by immunoSEQ multiplex PCR, and TCRdb holds only the in-frame ones, with some missing. In the table there are around 40,000 clones, 55% to 75% of which are singletons. As regards this clone: The antigen remains unidentified.

Findings and caveats of the study: Circulating CD8+ T-cell counts were tracked by baseline clonality, which exceeded that of age-matched healthy donors. Clonality went up at ibrutinib response and then declined back toward baseline at progression. Public clonotypes showed up rarely, and on treatment they shrank or held steady.

Sequenced here: PBMCs, sampled at disease progression, from a patient treated with ibrutinib. This TCR came from a human donor with chronic lymphocytic leukemia. This rearrangement joins TRBV6-5 to TRBJ2-7; TRBD1 matches 7 bases. CDR3 DNA: TGTGCCAGCAGTTACGATGGCAGGGGGTCCTACGAGCAGTACTTC. Its protein product is CASSYDGRGSYEQYF.